This TCR beta chain was identified in a study of T cells after yellow fever vaccination. Making TCR cDNA involved 5'RACE template switching, which added UMIs and a universal primer site. Using its own MiXCR run on the 5' RACE reads, TCRdb lists one record per CDR3 protein. Of some 670,000 distinct CDR3 sequences in the sample, about 12% were seen once. Overall study findings and caveats: Reappearance after the booster was observed for most primary-vaccination clones (96% CD4, almost 90% CD8). Sorted repertoires could include abundant contaminating clonotypes from bulk cells.

Worth noting for this clonotype: Antigen: not known.

Trimming left V 7 bases short and J 7 bases short, with 16 bases between. The CDR3 consists of 14 residues. Germline V gene data show CDR1 as SGHTA and CDR2 as FQGNSA. This TCR derives from a man in his thirties or forties who received the YFV17D yellow fever vaccine. The sample here was PBMCs, taken on the day of the yellow fever booster vaccination. The chain uses TRBV7-2 and TRBJ2-2; tentative D call: TRBD2 (5 bases). This chain's CDR3 is CASTRDPSIGELFF. The CDR3 region has the DNA TGTGCCAGCACCCGGGATCCCTCAATCGGGGAGCTGTTTTTT.